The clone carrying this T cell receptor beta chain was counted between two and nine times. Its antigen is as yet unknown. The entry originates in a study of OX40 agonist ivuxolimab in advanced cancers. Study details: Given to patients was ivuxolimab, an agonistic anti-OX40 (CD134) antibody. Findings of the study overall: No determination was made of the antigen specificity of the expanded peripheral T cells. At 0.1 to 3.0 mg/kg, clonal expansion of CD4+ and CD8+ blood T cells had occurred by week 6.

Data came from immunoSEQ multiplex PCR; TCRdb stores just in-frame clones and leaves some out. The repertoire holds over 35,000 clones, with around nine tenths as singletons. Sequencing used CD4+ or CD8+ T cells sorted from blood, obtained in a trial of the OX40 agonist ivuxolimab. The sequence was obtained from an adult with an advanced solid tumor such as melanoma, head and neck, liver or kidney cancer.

The CDR3 nucleotides read TGCGCCAGCAGTCGGGCTGGTTCACCCCTCCACTTT. Encoded protein: CASSRAGSPLHF. This chain links TRBV5-1 with TRBJ1-6; no clear D. Germline CDR1 and CDR2: SGHRS and YFSETQ. This CDR3 has 12 residues. With 5 bases removed from V and 9 bases from J, the gap between germline ends came to 9 bases.